This paragraph reports one T cell receptor beta chain. The record originates from a study of blood T cells in healthy people across ages. Germline V lookup: CDR1 DFQATT, CDR2 SNEGSKA (reference sequence). Trimming stripped 6 bases from V and 3 bases from J, with 11 bases between. CDR3 length: 12 residues. A second PCR of 7 to 11 cycles used a sample-barcoded 5' primer and a J-beta primer mix. One entry per CDR3 protein results from TCRdb running MiXCR on the 5' RACE reads. The sample has 540,000 or so distinct CDR3 sequences; roughly 48% are singletons. V and J are TRBV20-1 and TRBJ1-2; D gene uncertain. Sequenced: blood. This TCR derives from an older man in good health. CDR3 bases: TGCAGTGCCCGGGCGACACACTATGGCTACACCTTC. It translates to CSARATHYGYTF.